This is a list of T cell receptor beta chains from one sample in a study of beta chain features in type 1 diabetes. This table comes from immunoSEQ multiplex PCR, and its TCRdb copy is limited to in-frame clones, with some not included. Of 150,000 to 190,000 clones in the sample, around a tenth are singletons; the top ten hold around 0.48%. The sample consisted of central memory CD4+ T cells from blood. These receptors came from a man aged 25 to 40 with type 1 diabetes. Each CDR3 is given with its conserved first and last residue. The D gene is left open where the match is weak. A clone size is listed for some rows: how often the clone was seen (once, few, many), or a class if it is expanded.

size	V	J	D	CDR3	DNA
NA	TRBV14	TRBJ2-2	NA	CASSPRSAGELFF	TGTGCCAGCAGCCCCCGGTCGGCCGGGGAGCTGTTTTTT
many	TRBV10-3	TRBJ1-2	NA	CAISTKGLSYGYTF	TGTGCCATCAGTACGAAGGGGCTGAGCTATGGCTACACCTTC
many	TRBV5-5	TRBJ1-1	NA	CASSFVRQDTEAFF	TGTGCCAGCAGCTTTGTTCGGCAGGACACTGAAGCTTTCTTT
NA	TRBV25-1	TRBJ2-5	TRBD2	CASSESGGGSGTQYF	TGTGCCAGCAGTGAATCCGGCGGGGGGAGTGGGACCCAGTACTTC
NA	TRBV4-2	TRBJ2-1	TRBD1	CASSLRLGTGGYNEQFF	TGTGCCAGCAGCCTCCGACTGGGGACAGGGGGATACAATGAGCAGTTCTTC
NA	TRBV18	TRBJ2-3	TRBD2	CASSLAGGPIEEDTQYF	TGTGCCAGCTCGCTAGCGGGAGGGCCAATTGAGGAGGATACGCAGTATTTT
few	TRBV7-2	TRBJ2-1	TRBD2	CASSFASGSREQFF	TGTGCCAGCAGCTTCGCTAGCGGGAGTCGCGAGCAGTTCTTC
once	TRBV7-3	TRBJ1-2	TRBD1	CASRPGQGYGYTF	TGTGCCAGCAGACCGGGACAGGGGTATGGCTACACCTTC
few	TRBV19	TRBJ1-2	TRBD1	CASTWTGANYGYTF	TGTGCCAGTACCTGGACAGGAGCTAACTATGGCTACACCTTC
NA	TRBV7-2	TRBJ2-7	NA	CASSLVAGGLYEQYF	TGTGCCAGCAGCTTAGTAGCCGGGGGGCTCTACGAGCAGTACTTC
NA	TRBV5-1	TRBJ1-5	NA	CASSSDPLAGNQPQHF	TGCGCCAGCAGCTCTGACCCCCTTGCGGGCAATCAGCCCCAGCATTTT
few	TRBV30	TRBJ2-1	NA	CAWSLGTHYNEQFF	TGTGCCTGGAGTTTAGGGACTCATTACAATGAGCAGTTCTTC
NA	TRBV7-3	TRBJ2-1	TRBD2	CASSFSGRAYDEQFF	TGTGCCAGCAGCTTTAGCGGGAGGGCCTACGATGAGCAGTTCTTC
NA	TRBV11-2	TRBJ2-5	TRBD2	CASRLAEETQYF	TGTGCCAGCAGACTAGCGGAAGAGACCCAGTACTTC
NA	TRBV6-6	TRBJ1-5	TRBD1	CASSPAGGSGQPQHF	TGTGCCAGCAGTCCTGCAGGGGGCTCGGGTCAGCCCCAGCATTTT
NA	TRBV6-1	TRBJ2-3	NA	CASSWSEGKAQYF	TGTGCCAGCAGTTGGTCCGAGGGCAAGGCGCAGTATTTT
NA	TRBV7-6	TRBJ1-1	NA	CASSPGRQKGTEAFF	TGTGCCAGCAGCCCAGGGAGGCAGAAAGGGACTGAAGCTTTCTTT
few	TRBV6-5	TRBJ1-5	NA	CASRGHPNQPQHF	TGTGCCAGCAGGGGACATCCTAATCAGCCCCAGCATTTT
few	TRBV9	TRBJ2-5	TRBD2	CASSVGALAGGVETQYF	TGTGCCAGCAGCGTAGGGGCCCTAGCGGGAGGGGTTGAGACCCAGTACTTC
NA	TRBV19	TRBJ2-3	TRBD2	CASSRGRSTGTDTQYF	TGTGCCAGTAGTCGCGGGAGGAGTACAGGCACAGATACGCAGTATTTT